Sequencing of this TCR beta chain was carried out in a study of T-cell memory formation after mild COVID-19. About the study: The TCR clusters were mostly specific to one donor.

The study's findings and limits: The study found balanced CD4/CD8 in clones contracting day 15 to 85 and a CD4+ lean in later expanders. Contracting clones localized mainly to CM and EM when CD4+ and mainly to EMRA when CD8+.

In TCRdb, the 5' RACE reads were re-called with MiXCR into one record per CDR3 protein. The sample consists of 400,000 to 550,000 distinct CDR3 sequences, roughly 25% of them appearing once. The ends lost 6 bases at V and 5 bases at J; junction bases unmatched: 5. The germline CDR1 and CDR2 sequences are LGHNT and FRNRAP. The CDR3 loop spans 16 amino acids. This clonotype has a handful of counts. Its antigen is unidentified. Sample: PBMCs or a T cell subset sorted from them (not recorded which). The source of this sequence is an adult woman who had mild COVID-19 (a few samples of this study predate the infection). Cell type and time point are not known. The rearrangement uses TRBV12-5 and TRBJ2-2; 14 bases match TRBD2. The CDR3: CASGWGLAGVTGELFF. Here the CDR3 DNA reads TGTGCTAGTGGCTGGGGACTAGCGGGAGTTACCGGGGAGCTGTTTTTT. The full variable domain, its missing parts supplied by reference TRBV12-5 and TRBJ2-2, is DARVTQTPRHKVTEMGQEVTMRCQPILGHNTVFWYRQTMMQGLELLAYFRNRAPLDDSGMPKDRFSAEMPDATLATLKIQPSEPRDSAVYFCASGWGLAGVTGELFFGEGSRLTVL.